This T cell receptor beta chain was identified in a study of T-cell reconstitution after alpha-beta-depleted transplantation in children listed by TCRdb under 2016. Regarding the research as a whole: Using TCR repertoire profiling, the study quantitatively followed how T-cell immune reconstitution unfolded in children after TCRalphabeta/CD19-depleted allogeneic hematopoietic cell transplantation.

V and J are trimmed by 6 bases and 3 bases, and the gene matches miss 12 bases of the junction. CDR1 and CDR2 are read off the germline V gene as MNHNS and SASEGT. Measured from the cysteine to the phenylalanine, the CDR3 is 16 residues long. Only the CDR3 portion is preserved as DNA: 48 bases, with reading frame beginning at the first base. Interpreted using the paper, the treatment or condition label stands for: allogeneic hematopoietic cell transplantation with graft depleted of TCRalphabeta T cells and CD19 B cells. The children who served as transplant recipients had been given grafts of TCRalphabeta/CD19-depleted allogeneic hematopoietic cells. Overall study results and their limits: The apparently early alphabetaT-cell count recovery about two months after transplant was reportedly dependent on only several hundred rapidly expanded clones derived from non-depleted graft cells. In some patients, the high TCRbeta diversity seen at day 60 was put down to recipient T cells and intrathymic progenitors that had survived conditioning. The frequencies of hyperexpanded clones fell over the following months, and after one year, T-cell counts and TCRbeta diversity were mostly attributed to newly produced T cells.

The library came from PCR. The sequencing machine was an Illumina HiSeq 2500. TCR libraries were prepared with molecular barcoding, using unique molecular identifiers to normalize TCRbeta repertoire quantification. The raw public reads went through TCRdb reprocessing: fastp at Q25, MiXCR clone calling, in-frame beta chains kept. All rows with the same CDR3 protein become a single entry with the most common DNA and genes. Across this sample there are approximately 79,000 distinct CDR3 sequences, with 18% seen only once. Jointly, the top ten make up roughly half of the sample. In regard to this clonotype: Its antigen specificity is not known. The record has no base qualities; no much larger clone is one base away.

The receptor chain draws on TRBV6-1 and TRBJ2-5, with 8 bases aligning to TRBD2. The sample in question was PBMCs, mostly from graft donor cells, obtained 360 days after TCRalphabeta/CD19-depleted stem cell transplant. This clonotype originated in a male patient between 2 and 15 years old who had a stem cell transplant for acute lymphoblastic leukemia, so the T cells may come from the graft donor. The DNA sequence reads TGTGCCAGCAGAAGGATTGGCGGGAGGAGAAAAGAGACCCAGTACTTC. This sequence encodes CASRRIGGRRKETQYF.